This TCR beta chain was captured by sequencing in a study of shared clonotypes between healthy human individuals. About the research overall: Participating donors consisted of two women and three men aged 18 to 49. Overall study results and limits: Generation probabilities were higher for clonotypes shared across all four sorted-subset donors than for unshared ones.

V gave up 2 bases and J gave up 3 bases; unmatched junction bases: 9. CDR1 is KGHSH, CDR2 LQKENI, per germline. This CDR3 is built from 16 residues. Only in-frame clones appear in the TCRdb table, and some are missing; sequencing was by immunoSEQ multiplex PCR. The sample has about 520,000 clones, roughly 95% seen once. Regarding this clone: Its antigen is undetermined.

V gene TRBV18 combines with J gene TRBJ2-5; 7 positions match TRBD2. Material: naive CD4+ T cells sorted from blood. Subset denoted: CD45RA+ positively selected. The receptor's source is a woman in her thirties in good health. The CDR3 loop reads CASSPSRRESEETQYF. CDR3 DNA sequence: TGTGCCAGCTCACCATCACGGCGGGAGAGCGAAGAGACCCAGTACTTC.